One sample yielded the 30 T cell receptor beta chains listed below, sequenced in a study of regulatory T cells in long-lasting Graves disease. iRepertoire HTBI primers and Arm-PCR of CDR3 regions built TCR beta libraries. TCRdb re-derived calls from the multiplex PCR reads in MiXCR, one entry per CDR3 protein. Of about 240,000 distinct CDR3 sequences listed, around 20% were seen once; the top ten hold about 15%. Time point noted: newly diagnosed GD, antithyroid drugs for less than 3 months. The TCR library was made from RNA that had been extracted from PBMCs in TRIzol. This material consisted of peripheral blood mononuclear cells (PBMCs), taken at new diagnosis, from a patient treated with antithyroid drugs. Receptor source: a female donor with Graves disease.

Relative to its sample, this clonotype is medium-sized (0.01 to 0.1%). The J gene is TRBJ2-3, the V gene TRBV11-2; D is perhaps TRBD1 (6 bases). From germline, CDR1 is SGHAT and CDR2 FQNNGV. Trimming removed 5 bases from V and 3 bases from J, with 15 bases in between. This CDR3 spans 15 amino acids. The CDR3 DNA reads TGTGCCAGCAGCCGATCCGGGACACTAACAGATACGCAGTATTTT. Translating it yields CASSRSGTLTDTQYF.

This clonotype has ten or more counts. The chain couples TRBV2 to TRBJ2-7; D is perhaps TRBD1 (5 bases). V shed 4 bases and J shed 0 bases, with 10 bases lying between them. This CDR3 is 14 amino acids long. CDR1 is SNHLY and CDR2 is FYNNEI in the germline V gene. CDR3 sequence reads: CASSVEQDSYEQYF. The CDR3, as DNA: TGTGCCAGCAGTGTAGAACAGGACTCCTACGAGCAGTACTTC.

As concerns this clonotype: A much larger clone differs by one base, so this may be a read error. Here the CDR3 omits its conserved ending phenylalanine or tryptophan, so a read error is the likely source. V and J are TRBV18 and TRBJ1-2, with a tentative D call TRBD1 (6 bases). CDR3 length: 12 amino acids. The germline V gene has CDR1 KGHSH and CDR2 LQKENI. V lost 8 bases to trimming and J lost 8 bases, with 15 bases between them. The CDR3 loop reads CASPMGGLGYTS. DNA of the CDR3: TGTGCCAGCCCCATGGGGGGCTTGGGCTACACCTCC.

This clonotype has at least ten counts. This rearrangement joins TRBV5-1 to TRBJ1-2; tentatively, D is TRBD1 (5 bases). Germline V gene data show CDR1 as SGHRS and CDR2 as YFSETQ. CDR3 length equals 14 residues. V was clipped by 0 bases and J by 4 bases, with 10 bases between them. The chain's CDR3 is CASSLEGRSYGYTF. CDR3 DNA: TGCGCCAGCAGCTTGGAGGGACGGAGCTATGGCTACACCTTC. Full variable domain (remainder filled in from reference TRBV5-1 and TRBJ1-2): KAGVTQTPRYLIKTRGQQVTLSCSPISGHRSVSWYQQTPGQGLQFLFEYFSETQRNKGNFPGRFSGRQFSNSRSEMNVSTLELGDSALYLCASSLEGRSYGYTFGSGTRLTVV.

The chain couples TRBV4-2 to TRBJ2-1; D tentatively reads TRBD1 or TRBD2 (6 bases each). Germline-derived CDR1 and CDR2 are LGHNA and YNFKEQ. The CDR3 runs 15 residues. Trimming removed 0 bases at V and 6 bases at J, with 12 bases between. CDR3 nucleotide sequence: TGTGCCAGCAGCCAAGATCGGGGGCCTTTCAATGAGCAGTTCTTC. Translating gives CASSQDRGPFNEQFF.

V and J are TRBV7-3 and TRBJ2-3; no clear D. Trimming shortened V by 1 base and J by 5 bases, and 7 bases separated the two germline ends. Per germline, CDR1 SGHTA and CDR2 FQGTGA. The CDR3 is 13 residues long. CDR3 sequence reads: CASSLMTEDTQYF. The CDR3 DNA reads TGTGCCAGCAGCTTAATGACGGAAGATACGCAGTATTTT.

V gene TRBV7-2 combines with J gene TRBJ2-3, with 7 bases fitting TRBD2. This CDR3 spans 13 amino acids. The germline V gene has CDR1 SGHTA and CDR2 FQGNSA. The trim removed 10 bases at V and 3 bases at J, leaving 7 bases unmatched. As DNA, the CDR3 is TGTGCCACTCCCGGGGGGTTTACAGATACGCAGTATTTT. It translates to CATPGGFTDTQYF.

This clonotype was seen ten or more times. CDR3 DNA: TGTGCCAGCAGCTTAGGGGCAGGGGCCCCCAATCAGCCCCAGCATTTT. It encodes CASSLGAGAPNQPQHF. The rearrangement uses TRBV11-2 and TRBJ1-5, with a tentative D call TRBD1 (6 bases). The V and J ends lost 1 base and 3 bases respectively, with 13 bases between them. This CDR3 has 16 residues. The germline V gene encodes CDR1 SGHAT and CDR2 FQNNGV.

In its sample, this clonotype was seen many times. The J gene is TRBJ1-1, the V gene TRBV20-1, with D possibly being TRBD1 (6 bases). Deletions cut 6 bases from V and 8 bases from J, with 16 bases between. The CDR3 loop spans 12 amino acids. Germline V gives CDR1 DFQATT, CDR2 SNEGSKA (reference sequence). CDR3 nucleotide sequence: TGCAGTGCCCACAGCCCGGACAGCGAAGCTTTCTTT. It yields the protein CSAHSPDSEAFF.

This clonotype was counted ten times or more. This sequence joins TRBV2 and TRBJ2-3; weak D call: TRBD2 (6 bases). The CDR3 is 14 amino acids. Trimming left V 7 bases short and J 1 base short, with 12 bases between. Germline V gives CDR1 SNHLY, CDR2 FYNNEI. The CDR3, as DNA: TGTGCCAGCACTCCTTGGGGGGGCACAGATACGCAGTATTTT. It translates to CASTPWGGTDTQYF.

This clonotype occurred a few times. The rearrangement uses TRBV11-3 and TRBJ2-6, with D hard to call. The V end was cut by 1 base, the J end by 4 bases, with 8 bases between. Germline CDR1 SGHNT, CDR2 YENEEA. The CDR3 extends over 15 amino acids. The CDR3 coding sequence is TGTGCCAGCAGCTTAGTTCTGGGGGGGGCCAACGTCCTGACTTTC. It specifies CASSLVLGGANVLTF.

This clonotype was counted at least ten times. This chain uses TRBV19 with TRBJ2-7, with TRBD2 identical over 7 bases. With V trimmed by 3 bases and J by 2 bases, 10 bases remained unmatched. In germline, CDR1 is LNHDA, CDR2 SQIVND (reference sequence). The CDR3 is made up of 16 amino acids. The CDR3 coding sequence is TGTGCCAGTAGTATCGTCCGGGACTACCGTCCCTACGAGCAGTACTTC. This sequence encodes CASSIVRDYRPYEQYF.

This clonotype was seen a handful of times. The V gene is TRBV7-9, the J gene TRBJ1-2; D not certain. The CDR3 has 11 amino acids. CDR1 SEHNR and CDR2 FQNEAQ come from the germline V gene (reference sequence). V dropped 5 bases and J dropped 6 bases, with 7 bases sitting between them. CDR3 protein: CASSTQNGYTF. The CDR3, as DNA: TGTGCCAGCAGCACGCAGAATGGCTACACCTTC. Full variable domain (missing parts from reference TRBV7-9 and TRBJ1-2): DTGVSQNPRHKITKRGQNVTFRCDPISEHNRLYWYRQTLGQGPEFLTYFQNEAQLEKSRLLSDRFSAERPKGSFSTLEIQRTEQGDSAMYLCASSTQNGYTFGSGTRLTVV.

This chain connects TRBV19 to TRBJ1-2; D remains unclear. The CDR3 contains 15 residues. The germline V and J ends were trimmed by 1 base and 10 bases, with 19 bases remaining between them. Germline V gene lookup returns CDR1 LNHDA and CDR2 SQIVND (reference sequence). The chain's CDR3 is CASSIVGGFTGNYTF. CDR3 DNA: TGTGCCAGTAGTATAGTGGGAGGCTTTACTGGGAACTACACCTTC.

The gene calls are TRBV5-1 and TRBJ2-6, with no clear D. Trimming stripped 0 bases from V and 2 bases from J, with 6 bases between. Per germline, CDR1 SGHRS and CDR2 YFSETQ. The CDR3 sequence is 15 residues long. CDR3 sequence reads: CASSLGVPGANVLTF. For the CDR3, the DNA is TGCGCCAGCAGCTTGGGGGTCCCTGGGGCCAACGTCCTGACTTTC.

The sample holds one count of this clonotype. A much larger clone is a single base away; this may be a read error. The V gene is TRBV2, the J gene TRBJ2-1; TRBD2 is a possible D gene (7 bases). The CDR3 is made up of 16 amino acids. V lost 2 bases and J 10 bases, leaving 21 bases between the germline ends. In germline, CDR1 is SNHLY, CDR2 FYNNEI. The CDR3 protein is CASSEPRGGRSYEQFF. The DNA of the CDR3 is TGTGCCAGCAGTGAACCCAGGGGAGGGAGGTCCTACGAGCAGTTCTTC. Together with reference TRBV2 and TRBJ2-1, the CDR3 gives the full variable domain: EPEVTQTPSHQVTQMGQEVILRCVPISNHLYFYWYRQILGQKVEFLVSFYNNEISEKSEIFDDQFSVERPDGSNFTLKIRSTKLEDSAMYFCASSEPRGGRSYEQFFGPGTRLTVL.

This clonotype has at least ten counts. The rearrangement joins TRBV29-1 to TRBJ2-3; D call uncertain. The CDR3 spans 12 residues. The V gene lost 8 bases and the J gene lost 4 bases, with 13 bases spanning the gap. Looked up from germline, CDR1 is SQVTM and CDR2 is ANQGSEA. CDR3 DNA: TGCAGCCTAGGCCGCGGCCCAGATACGCAGTATTTT. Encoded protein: CSLGRGPDTQYF.

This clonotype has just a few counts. The CDR3 DNA is TGCAGTGCTAGAGCCCCCGCCGGGGGAGACACCATATATTTT. Residues: CSARAPAGGDTIYF. V usage is TRBV20-1 and J usage is TRBJ1-3; D perhaps matches TRBD1 (5 bases). The ends were cut back, 1 base at V and 8 bases at J, with 15 bases in the middle. This CDR3 spans 14 amino acids. CDR1 DFQATT and CDR2 SNEGSKA come from the germline V gene (reference sequence).

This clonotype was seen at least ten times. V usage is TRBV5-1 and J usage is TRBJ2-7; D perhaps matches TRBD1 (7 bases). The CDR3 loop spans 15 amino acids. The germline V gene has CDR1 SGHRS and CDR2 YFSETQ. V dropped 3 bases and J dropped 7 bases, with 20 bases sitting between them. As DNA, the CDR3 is TGCGCCAGCAGCTCCCAGGACAGGACTACGGGGGAGCAGTACTTC. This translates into CASSSQDRTTGEQYF.

CDR3 nucleotides: TGTGCCAGCAGTTGGCGGGACACCAACTATGGCTACACCTTC. It specifies CASSWRDTNYGYTF. The V call is TRBV6-2 or TRBV6-3, the J call TRBJ1-2, with D possibly TRBD1 on 6 matching bases. The CDR3 totals 14 residues. Looked up from germline, CDR1 is MNHEY and CDR2 is SVGEGT. V lost 4 bases to trimming and J lost 2 bases, with 11 bases between them.

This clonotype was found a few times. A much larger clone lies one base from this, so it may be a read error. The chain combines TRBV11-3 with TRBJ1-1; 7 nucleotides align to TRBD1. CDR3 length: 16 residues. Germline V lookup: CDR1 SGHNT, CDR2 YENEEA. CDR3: CAGSYTGDGRNTEAFF. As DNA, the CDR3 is TGTGCCGGCAGCTACACAGGGGACGGAAGGAACACTGAAGCTTTCTTT. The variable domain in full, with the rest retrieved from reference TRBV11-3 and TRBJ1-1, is EAGVVQSPRYKIIEKKQPVAFWCNPISGHNTLYWYLQNLGQGPELLIRYENEEAVDDSQLPKDRFSAERLKGVDSTLKIQPAELGDSAVYLCAGSYTGDGRNTEAFFGQGTRLTVV.

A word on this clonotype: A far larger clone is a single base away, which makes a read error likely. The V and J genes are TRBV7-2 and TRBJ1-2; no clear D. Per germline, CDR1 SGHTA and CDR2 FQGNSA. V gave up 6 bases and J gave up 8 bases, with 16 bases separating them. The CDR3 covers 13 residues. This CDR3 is CASSPLPSGGYTF. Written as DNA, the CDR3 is TGTGCCAGCAGTCCCCTTCCATCTGGGGGCTACACCTTC.

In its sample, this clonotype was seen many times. DNA for the CDR3: TGTGCCAGCCGCCGTATCATGAACACTGAAGCTTTCTTT. Translation gives CASRRIMNTEAFF. The rearrangement uses TRBV12-3 or TRBV12-4 and TRBJ1-1; no firm D call. Deletions cut 8 bases from V and 0 bases from J, with 10 bases between. This CDR3 is 13 amino acids long.

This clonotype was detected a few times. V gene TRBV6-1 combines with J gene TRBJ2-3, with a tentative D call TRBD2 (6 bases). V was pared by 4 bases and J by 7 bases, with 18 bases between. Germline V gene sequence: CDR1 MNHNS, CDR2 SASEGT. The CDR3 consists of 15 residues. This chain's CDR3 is CASSVSGSITNTQYF. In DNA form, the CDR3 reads TGTGCCAGCAGTGTCTCCGGGAGCATCACGAATACGCAGTATTTT.

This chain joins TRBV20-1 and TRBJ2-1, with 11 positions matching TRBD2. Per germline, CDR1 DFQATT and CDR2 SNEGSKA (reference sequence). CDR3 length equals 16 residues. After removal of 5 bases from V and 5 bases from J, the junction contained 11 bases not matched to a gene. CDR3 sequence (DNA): TGCAGTGCTGACCTCACTAGCGGGGGCCGGGACAATGAGCAGTTCTTC. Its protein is CSADLTSGGRDNEQFF.

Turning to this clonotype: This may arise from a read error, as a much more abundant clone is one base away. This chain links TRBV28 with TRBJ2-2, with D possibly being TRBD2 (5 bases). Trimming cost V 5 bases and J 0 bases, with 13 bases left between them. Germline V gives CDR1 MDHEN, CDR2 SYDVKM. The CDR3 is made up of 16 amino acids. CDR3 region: CASSDLGRANTGELFF. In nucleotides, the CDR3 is TGTGCCAGCAGTGATTTGGGGAGAGCGAACACCGGGGAGCTGTTTTTT. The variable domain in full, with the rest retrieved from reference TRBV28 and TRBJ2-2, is DVKVTQSSRYLVKRTGEKVFLECVQDMDHENMFWYRQDPGLGLRLIYFSYDVKMKEKGDIPEGYSVSREKKERFSLILESASTNQTSMYLCASSDLGRANTGELFFGEGSRLTVL.

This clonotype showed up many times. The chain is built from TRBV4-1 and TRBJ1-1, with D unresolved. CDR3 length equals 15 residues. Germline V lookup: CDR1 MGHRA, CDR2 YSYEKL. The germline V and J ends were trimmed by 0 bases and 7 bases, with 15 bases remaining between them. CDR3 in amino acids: CASSQDISRQSEAFF. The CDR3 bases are TGCGCCAGCAGCCAAGATATTTCAAGGCAGAGTGAAGCTTTCTTT.

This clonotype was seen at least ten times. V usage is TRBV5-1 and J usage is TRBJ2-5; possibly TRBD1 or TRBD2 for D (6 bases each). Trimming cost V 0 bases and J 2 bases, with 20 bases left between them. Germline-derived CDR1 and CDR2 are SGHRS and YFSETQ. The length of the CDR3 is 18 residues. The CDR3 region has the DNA TGCGCCAGCAGCTTGGAGGGGGGTCTCCTGACTATTCAAGAGACCCAGTACTTC. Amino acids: CASSLEGGLLTIQETQYF.

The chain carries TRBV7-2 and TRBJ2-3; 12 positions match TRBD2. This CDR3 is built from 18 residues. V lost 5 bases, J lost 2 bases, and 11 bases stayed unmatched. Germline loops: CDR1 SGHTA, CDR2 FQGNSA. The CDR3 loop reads CASSPWGLAGGFTDTQYF. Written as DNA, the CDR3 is TGTGCCAGCAGCCCCTGGGGGCTAGCGGGGGGGTTCACAGATACGCAGTATTTT.

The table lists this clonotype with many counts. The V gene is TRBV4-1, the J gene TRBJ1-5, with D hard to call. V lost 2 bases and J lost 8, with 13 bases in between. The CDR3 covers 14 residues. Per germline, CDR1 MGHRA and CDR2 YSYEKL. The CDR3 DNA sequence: TGCGCCAGCAGCCAATCGCAGGTAGATGAGCCCCAGCATTTT. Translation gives CASSQSQVDEPQHF.